What follows describes a single T cell receptor (beta chain). Its antigen is not identified. Each donor was healthy, and each was a bone marrow donor. PCR was performed using 60 Vbeta and 13 Jbeta primers. The protocol was immunoSEQ multiplex PCR, while the TCRdb copy is restricted to in-frame clones and leaves out a portion. Among about 120,000 clones, approximately 80% were seen once, and the ten largest hold less than 3.5%. V was pared by 1 base and J by 0 bases, with 3 bases of the junction left unmatched. The CDR3 consists of 17 residues. Germline V lookup: CDR1 MGHRA, CDR2 YSYEKL. The record originates from a study of cytomegalovirus exposure and HLA in healthy donors. Study observations and caveats: Specificity for CMV antigens was confirmed in vitro for a few of the CMV-associated chains. TCR beta chain V- and J-gene trimming was linked, in a later analysis, to a missense variant in DCLRE1C.

V gene TRBV4-1 combines with J gene TRBJ2-3; 11 nucleotides align to TRBD2. The specimen was PBMCs. The receptor's source is a female donor in good health and CMV-seronegative. The CDR3 spells CASSQVLAGGSTDTQYF. In DNA form, the CDR3 reads TGCGCCAGCAGCCAAGTGCTAGCGGGGGGTAGCACAGATACGCAGTATTTT.